These 17 T cell receptor beta chains were all obtained from the same sample, sequenced in a study of cytomegalovirus exposure and HLA in healthy donors. The method was immunoSEQ multiplex PCR; TCRdb's version includes in-frame clones alone and lacks a portion of them. The data contain 260,000 or so clones, approximately 90% of them singletons. The sequenced sample was PBMCs. These receptors came from a woman younger than 35 in good health and CMV-seronegative.

The J gene is TRBJ1-2, the V gene TRBV6-1; no clear D. This CDR3 has 13 amino acids. V lost 3 bases and J lost 2, with 7 bases in between. CDR1 is MNHNS, CDR2 SASEGT, per germline. In DNA, the CDR3 is TGTGCCAGCAGTGATAGGAGGAACTATGGCTACACCTTC. Translating gives CASSDRRNYGYTF.

CDR3 DNA sequence: TGTGCCACCAGCAGCCCGACCGGGACTAGCGGGAGTTTGTCCAACGTCCTGACTTTC. Translation gives CATSSPTGTSGSLSNVLTF. The V gene is TRBV15, the J gene TRBJ2-6; 14 nucleotides match TRBD2. Germline lookup yields CDR1 LNHNV and CDR2 YYDKDF (reference sequence). The CDR3 has 19 amino acids. The V segment lost 3 bases and the J segment 8 bases; nucleotides outside the gene matches: 12.

The table lists this clone with a count of one. The chain recombines TRBV29-1 with TRBJ2-3; perhaps TRBD2 as D (5 bases). V lost 4 bases, J lost 4 bases, and 15 bases lay in between. The CDR3 runs to 14 residues. Germline V lookup: CDR1 SQVTM, CDR2 ANQGSEA. CDR3 DNA sequence: TGCAGCGTTGTTCGGCTAGCTATGGCAGATACGCAGTATTTT. This translates into CSVVRLAMADTQYF.

The V call is TRBV7-6, the J call TRBJ2-1; D is undetermined. V was trimmed by 5 bases and J by 8 bases, leaving 7 bases between them. The CDR3 sequence is 11 residues long. Germline V gene lookup returns CDR1 SGHVS and CDR2 FNYEAQ. CDR3 in DNA: TGTGCCAGCAGCGCATACTATGAGCAGTTCTTC. Residues: CASSAYYEQFF.

V and J are TRBV5-4 and TRBJ1-6; perhaps TRBD1 as D (5 bases). Trimming pared 4 bases from V and 8 bases from J, leaving 19 bases between. Germline V gene sequence: CDR1 SGHNT, CDR2 YYREEE (reference sequence). The CDR3 is 16 amino acids. CDR3 protein: CASSPARDLVHSPLHF. The CDR3 DNA reads as TGTGCCAGCAGCCCAGCCCGGGACTTAGTTCATTCACCCCTCCACTTT.

This chain joins TRBV10-2 and TRBJ1-1; D call uncertain. The CDR3 length is 11 residues. Looked up from germline, CDR1 is WSHSY and CDR2 is SAAADI. V lost 7 bases and J lost 4, with 7 bases in between. The CDR3 is CASMSVTEAFF. The CDR3 DNA reads TGCGCCAGCATGTCCGTCACTGAAGCTTTCTTT.

The gene calls are TRBV19 and TRBJ1-1; no definite D call. CDR1 and CDR2 (germline): LNHDA, SQIVND (reference sequence). The CDR3 length is 13 residues. V lost 6 bases and J lost 3, with 11 bases in between. Written as DNA, the CDR3 is TGTGCCAGTAGCTCCTATCAAGACACTGAAGCTTTCTTT. Translating gives CASSSYQDTEAFF.

This clone has a handful of counts. The junction differs from germline at one of its ends, possibly a read error. The rearrangement links TRBV7-9 to TRBJ2-7; TRBD2 matches 9 bases. The CDR3 spans 14 residues. Germline assignment: CDR1 SEHNR and CDR2 FQNEAQ (reference sequence). CDR3 region: CASSVAGASYEQYF. The CDR3 DNA reads as TGTGCCAGCAGCGTAGCGGGAGCATCTTACGAGCAGTACTTC.

The chain's CDR3 is CASRTGAHSNQPQHF. The CDR3 nucleotides are TGTGCCAGCAGGACAGGGGCCCATAGCAATCAGCCCCAGCATTTT. The chain couples TRBV19 to TRBJ1-5; 9 bases fit TRBD1. The CDR3 is made up of 15 amino acids. CDR1 LNHDA and CDR2 SQIVND come from the germline V gene (reference sequence). V was pared by 9 bases and J by 0 bases, with 6 bases of the junction left unmatched.

The CDR3 region has the DNA TGTGCCAGCTCACCCAAGACTAGCGGGATCGGGGAGACCCAGTACTTC. Amino acids: CASSPKTSGIGETQYF. The rearrangement joins TRBV18 to TRBJ2-5, with 11 positions matching TRBD2. With V trimmed by 3 bases and J by 5 bases, 8 bases remained unmatched. This CDR3 has 16 amino acids. Germline V gene sequence: CDR1 KGHSH, CDR2 LQKENI.

The CDR3 is CASSPPAATNEKLFF. CDR3 DNA: TGTGCCAGCAGTCCCCCTGCGGCAACTAATGAAAAACTGTTTTTT. The chain links TRBV27 to TRBJ1-4; D remains unclear. The V gene lost 5 bases and the J gene lost 0 bases, with 10 bases spanning the gap. This CDR3 region has 15 residues. Germline loops: CDR1 MNHEY, CDR2 SMNVEV (reference sequence). Together with reference TRBV27 and TRBJ1-4, the CDR3 gives the full variable domain: EAQVTQNPRYLITVTGKKLTVTCSQNMNHEYMSWYRQDPGLGLRQIYYSMNVEVTDKGDVPEGYKVSRKEKRNFPLILESPSPNQTSLYFCASSPPAATNEKLFFGSGTQLSVL.

This sequence joins TRBV28 and TRBJ1-5, with a weak D call TRBD1 (5 bases). Germline CDR1 MDHEN, CDR2 SYDVKM. V was cut by 6 bases and J by 7 bases, with 16 bases left in between. This CDR3 is built from 14 residues. CDR3 amino acids: CASSSRYSGQPQHF. The CDR3 DNA sequence: TGTGCCAGCAGCTCTCGATACTCAGGGCAGCCCCAGCATTTT. Full variable domain (rest looked up from reference TRBV28 and TRBJ1-5): DVKVTQSSRYLVKRTGEKVFLECVQDMDHENMFWYRQDPGLGLRLIYFSYDVKMKEKGDIPEGYSVSREKKERFSLILESASTNQTSMYLCASSSRYSGQPQHFGDGTRLSIL.

V is TRBV6-5 and J is TRBJ1-6; no definite D call. Germline CDR1 is MNHEY and CDR2 is SVGAGI. CDR3 length equals 15 residues. Trimming left V 1 base short and J 7 bases short, with 11 bases between. The CDR3 region has the DNA TGTGCCAGCAGTTACTATACCACTATCAATTCACCCCTCCACTTT. Protein sequence: CASSYYTTINSPLHF.

The chain has TRBV6-5 and TRBJ2-1; D call uncertain. V lost 0 bases and J lost 5, with 14 bases in between. Germline lookup yields CDR1 MNHEY and CDR2 SVGAGI. This CDR3 region has 16 residues. The CDR3 DNA is TGTGCCAGCAGTTACTCGATGGTCGGAGCCCACAATGAGCAGTTCTTC. Translating gives CASSYSMVGAHNEQFF.

The chain combines TRBV18 with TRBJ2-3; TRBD2 matches at 12 bases. The CDR3 is made up of 16 amino acids. Trimming removed 4 bases from V and 8 bases from J; junction bases left unmatched: 10. From germline, CDR1 is KGHSH and CDR2 LQKENI. This CDR3 reads CASSHWSELAGGTQYF. Here the CDR3 DNA reads TGTGCCAGCTCACATTGGTCAGAACTAGCGGGAGGTACGCAGTATTTT.

The rearrangement uses TRBV7-2 and TRBJ2-2, with no clear D. V was trimmed by 5 bases and J by 6 bases, leaving 16 bases between them. The CDR3 runs 15 residues. Germline V gene lookup returns CDR1 SGHTA and CDR2 FQGNSA. Here the CDR3 reads CASSLRSALPGELFF. The CDR3 nucleotides read TGTGCCAGCAGCCTTCGCAGCGCGCTACCCGGGGAGCTGTTTTTT.

The genes are TRBV4-1 and TRBJ1-6, with 9 bases identical to TRBD1. V was pared by 1 base and J by 9 bases, with 10 bases of the junction left unmatched. Germline V gives CDR1 MGHRA, CDR2 YSYEKL. The CDR3 covers 17 residues. In nucleotides, the CDR3 is TGCGCCAGCAGCCAAGTCGGTGCGGAACAGGGGGCTTCACCCCTCCACTTT. Translated, it gives CASSQVGAEQGASPLHF.